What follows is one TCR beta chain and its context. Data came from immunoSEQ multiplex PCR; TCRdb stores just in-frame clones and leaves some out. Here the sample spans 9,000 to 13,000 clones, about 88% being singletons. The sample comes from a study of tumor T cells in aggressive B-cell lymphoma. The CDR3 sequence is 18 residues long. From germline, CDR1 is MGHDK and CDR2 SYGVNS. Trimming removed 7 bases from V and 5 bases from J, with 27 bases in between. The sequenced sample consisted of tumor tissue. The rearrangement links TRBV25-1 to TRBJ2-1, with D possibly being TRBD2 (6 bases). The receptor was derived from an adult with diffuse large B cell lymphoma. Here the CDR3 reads CASKAGTPWSSANNEQFF. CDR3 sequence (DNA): TGTGCCAGCAAAGCCGGGACTCCGTGGTCGTCTGCCAACAATGAGCAGTTCTTC. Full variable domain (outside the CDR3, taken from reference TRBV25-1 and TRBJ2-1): EADIYQTPRYLVIGTGKKITLECSQTMGHDKMYWYQQDPGMELHLIHYSYGVNSTEKGDLSSESTVSRIRTEHFPLTLESARPSHTSQYLCASKAGTPWSSANNEQFFGPGTRLTVL.